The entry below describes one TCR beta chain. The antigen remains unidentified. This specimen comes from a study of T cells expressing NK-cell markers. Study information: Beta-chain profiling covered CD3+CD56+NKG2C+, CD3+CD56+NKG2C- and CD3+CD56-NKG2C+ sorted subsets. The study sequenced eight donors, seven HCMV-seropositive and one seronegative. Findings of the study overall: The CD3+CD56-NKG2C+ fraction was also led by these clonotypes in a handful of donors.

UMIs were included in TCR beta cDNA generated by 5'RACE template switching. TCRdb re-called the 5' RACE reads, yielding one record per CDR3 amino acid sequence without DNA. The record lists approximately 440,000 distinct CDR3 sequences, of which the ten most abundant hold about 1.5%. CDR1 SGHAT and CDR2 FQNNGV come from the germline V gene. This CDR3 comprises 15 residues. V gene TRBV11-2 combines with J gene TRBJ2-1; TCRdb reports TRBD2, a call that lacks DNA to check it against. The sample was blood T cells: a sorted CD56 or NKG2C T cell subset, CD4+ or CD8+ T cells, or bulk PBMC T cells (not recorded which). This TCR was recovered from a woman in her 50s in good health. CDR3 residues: CASSFAGTSLNEQFF.